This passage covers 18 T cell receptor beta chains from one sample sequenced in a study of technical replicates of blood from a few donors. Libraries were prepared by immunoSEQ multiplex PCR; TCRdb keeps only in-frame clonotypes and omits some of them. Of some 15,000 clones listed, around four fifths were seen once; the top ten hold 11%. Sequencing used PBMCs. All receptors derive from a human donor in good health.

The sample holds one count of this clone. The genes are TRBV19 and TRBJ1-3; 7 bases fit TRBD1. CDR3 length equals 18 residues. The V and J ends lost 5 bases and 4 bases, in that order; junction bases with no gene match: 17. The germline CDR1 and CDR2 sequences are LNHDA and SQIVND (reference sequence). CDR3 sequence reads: CASSPRTGNPTVGNTIYF. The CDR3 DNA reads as TGTGCCAGTAGTCCACGGACAGGTAATCCCACCGTCGGAAACACCATATATTTT.

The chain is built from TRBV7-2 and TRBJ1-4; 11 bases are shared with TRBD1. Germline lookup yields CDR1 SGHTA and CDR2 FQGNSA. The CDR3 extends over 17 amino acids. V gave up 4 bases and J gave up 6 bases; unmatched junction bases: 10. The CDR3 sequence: CASSSVGTGGLDEKLFF. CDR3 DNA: TGTGCCAGCAGCTCAGTCGGGACAGGGGGATTGGATGAAAAACTGTTTTTT.

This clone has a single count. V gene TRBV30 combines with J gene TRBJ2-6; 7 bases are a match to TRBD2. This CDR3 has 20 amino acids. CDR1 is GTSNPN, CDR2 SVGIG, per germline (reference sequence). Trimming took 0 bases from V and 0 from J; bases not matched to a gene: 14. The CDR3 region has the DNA TGTGCCTGGAGTGTAATAAAGTGGGCGGGAGACCGCTCTGGGGCCAACGTCCTGACTTTC. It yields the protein CAWSVIKWAGDRSGANVLTF.

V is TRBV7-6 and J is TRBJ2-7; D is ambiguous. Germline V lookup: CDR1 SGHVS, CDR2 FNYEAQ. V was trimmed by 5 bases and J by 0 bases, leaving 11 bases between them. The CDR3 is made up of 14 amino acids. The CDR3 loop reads CASSTLLASYEQYF. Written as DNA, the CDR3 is TGTGCCAGCAGCACACTACTGGCCTCCTACGAGCAGTACTTC.

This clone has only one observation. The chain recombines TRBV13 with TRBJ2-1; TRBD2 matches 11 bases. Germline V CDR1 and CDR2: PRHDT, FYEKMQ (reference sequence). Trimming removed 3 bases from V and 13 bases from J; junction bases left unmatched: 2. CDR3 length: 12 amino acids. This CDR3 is CASSFSGRAQFF. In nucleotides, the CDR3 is TGTGCCAGCAGCTTTAGCGGGAGGGCCCAGTTCTTC. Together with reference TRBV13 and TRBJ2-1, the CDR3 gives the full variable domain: AAGVIQSPRHLIKEKRETATLKCYPIPRHDTVYWYQQGPGQDPQFLISFYEKMQSDKGSIPDRFSAQQFSDYHSELNMSSLELGDSALYFCASSFSGRAQFFGPGTRLTVL.

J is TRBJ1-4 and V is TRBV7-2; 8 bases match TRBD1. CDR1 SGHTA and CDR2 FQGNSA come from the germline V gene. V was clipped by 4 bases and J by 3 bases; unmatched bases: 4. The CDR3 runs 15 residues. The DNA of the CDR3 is TGTGCCAGCAGCTCAAGACAGGGGTCTAATGAAAAACTGTTTTTT. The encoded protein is CASSSRQGSNEKLFF.

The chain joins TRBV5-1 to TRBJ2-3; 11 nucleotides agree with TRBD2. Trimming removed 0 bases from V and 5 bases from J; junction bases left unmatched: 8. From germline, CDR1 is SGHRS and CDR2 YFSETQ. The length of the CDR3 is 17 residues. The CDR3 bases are TGCGCCAGCAGCTTGGGATTGGTACTAGCGGGAGTAGATACGCAGTATTTT. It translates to CASSLGLVLAGVDTQYF.

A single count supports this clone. The CDR3 DNA follows: TGTGCCAGCAGTTGGACAGGGGGCGACTCCTACGAGCAGTACTTC. It yields the protein CASSWTGGDSYEQYF. V gene TRBV6-5 combines with J gene TRBJ2-7; 11 nucleotides match TRBD1. V was clipped by 4 bases and J by 0 bases; unmatched bases: 2. This CDR3 contains 15 residues. The germline CDR1 and CDR2 sequences are MNHEY and SVGAGI.

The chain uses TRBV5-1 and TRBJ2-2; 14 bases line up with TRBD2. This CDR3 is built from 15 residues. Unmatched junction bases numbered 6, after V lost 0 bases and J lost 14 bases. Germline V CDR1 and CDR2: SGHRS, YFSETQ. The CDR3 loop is CASSLAGTSGRILFF. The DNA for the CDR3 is TGCGCCAGCAGCTTGGCCGGGACTAGCGGGAGAATCCTGTTTTTT.

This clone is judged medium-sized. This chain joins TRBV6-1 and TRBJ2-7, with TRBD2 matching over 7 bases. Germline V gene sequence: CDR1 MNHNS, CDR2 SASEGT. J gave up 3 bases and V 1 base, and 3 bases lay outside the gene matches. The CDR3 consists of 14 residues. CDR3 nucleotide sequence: TGTGCCAGCAGTGAAGAAACTAGCGTCTACGAGCAGTACTTC. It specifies CASSEETSVYEQYF.

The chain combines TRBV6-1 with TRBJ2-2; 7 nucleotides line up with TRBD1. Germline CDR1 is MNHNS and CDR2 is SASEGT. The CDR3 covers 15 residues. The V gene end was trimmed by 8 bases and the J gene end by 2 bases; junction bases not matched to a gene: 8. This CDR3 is CASGLTGFNTGELFF. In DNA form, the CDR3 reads TGTGCCAGCGGGTTGACAGGGTTTAACACCGGGGAGCTGTTTTTT.

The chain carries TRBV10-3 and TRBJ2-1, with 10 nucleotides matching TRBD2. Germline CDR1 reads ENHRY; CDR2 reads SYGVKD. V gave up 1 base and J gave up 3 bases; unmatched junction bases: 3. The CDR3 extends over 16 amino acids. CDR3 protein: CAISEWSSGGYNEQFF. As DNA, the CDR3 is TGTGCCATCAGTGAGTGGTCTAGCGGGGGCTACAATGAGCAGTTCTTC.

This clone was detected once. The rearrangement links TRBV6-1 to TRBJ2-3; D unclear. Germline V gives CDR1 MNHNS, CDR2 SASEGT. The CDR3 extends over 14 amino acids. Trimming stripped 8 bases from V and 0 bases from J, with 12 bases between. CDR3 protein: CASGRVTSTDTQYF. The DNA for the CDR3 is TGTGCCAGCGGTCGGGTCACGAGCACAGATACGCAGTATTTT.

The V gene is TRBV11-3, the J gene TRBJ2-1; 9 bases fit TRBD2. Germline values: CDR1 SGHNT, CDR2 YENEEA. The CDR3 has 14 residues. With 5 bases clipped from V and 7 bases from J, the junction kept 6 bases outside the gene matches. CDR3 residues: CASSGAGGRNEQFF. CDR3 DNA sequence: TGTGCCAGCAGCGGGGCGGGGGGGAGGAATGAGCAGTTCTTC.

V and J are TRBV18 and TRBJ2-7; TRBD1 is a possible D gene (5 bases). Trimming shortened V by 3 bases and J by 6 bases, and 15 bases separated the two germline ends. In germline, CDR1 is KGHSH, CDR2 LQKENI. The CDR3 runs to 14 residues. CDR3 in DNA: TGTGCCAGCTCACCGGACATGGCGGATATCGAGCAGTACTTC. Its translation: CASSPDMADIEQYF.

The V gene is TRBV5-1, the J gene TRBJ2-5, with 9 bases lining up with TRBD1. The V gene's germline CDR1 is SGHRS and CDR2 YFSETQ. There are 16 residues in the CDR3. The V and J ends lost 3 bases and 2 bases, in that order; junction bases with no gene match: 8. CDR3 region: CASSSLPGTGQETQYF. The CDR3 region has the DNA TGCGCCAGCAGCTCCCTCCCCGGGACAGGGCAAGAGACCCAGTACTTC.

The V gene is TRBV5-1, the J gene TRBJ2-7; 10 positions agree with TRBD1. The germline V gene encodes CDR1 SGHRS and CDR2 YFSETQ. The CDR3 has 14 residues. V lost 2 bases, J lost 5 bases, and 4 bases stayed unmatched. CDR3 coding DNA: TGCGCCAGCAGCTTTGGGACAGGGGTACACGAGCAGTACTTC. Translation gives CASSFGTGVHEQYF.

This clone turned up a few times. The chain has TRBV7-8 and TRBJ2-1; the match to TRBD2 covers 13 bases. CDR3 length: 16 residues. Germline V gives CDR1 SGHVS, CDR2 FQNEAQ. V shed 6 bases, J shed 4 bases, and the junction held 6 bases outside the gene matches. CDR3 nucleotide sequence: TGTGCCAGCAGATTTGGACTAGCGGGGGCATACAATGAGCAGTTCTTC. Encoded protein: CASRFGLAGAYNEQFF.